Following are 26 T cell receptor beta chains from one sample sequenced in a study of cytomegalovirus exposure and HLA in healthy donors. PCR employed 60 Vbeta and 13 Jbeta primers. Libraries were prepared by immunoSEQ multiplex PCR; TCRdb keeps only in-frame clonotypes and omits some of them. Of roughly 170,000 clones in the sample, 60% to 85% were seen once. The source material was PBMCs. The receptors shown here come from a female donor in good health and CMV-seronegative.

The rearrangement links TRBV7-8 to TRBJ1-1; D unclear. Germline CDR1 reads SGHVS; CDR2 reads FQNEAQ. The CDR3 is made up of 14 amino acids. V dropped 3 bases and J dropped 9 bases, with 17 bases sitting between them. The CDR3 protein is CASSFGVREAKAFF. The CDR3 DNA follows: TGTGCCAGCAGCTTTGGTGTCCGGGAGGCAAAAGCTTTCTTT.

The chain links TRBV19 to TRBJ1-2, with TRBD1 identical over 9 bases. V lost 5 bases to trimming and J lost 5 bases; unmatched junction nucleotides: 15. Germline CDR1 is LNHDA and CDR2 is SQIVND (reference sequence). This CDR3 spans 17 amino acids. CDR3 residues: CASSRETGTGRSYGYTF. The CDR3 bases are TGTGCCAGTAGTCGGGAGACCGGGACAGGGAGATCATATGGCTACACCTTC. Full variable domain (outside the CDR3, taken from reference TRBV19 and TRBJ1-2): DGGITQSPKYLFRKEGQNVTLSCEQNLNHDAMYWYRQDPGQGLRLIYYSQIVNDFQKGDIAEGYSVSREKKESFPLTVTSAQKNPTAFYLCASSRETGTGRSYGYTFGSGTRLTVV.

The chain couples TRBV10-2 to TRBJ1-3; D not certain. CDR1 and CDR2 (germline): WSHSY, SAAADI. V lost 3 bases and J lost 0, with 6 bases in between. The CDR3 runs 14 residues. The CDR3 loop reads CASSETGSGNTIYF. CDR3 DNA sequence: TGCGCCAGCAGTGAAACGGGCTCTGGAAACACCATATATTTT.

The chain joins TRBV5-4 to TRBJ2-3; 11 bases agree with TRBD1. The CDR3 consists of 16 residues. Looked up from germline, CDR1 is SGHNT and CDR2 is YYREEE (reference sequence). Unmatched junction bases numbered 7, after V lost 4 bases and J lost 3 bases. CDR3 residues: CASSPGGTGGTDTQYF. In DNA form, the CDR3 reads TGTGCCAGCAGCCCGGGTGGGACAGGGGGTACAGATACGCAGTATTTT.

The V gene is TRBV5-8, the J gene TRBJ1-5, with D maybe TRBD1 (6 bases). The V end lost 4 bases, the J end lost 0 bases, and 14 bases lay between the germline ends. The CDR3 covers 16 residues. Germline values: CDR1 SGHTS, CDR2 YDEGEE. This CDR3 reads CASSPGTTYSNQPQHF. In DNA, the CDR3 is TGTGCCAGCAGCCCCGGGACAACCTATAGCAATCAGCCCCAGCATTTT.

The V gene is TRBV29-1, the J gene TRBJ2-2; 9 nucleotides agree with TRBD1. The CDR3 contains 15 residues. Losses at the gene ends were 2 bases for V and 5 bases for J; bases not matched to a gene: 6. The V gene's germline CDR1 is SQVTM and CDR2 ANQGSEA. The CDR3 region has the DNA TGCAGCGTTGAAACCACAGGGGGCCGGACCGGGGAGCTGTTTTTT. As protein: CSVETTGGRTGELFF.

The CDR3 DNA sequence: TGTGCCAGCAATCCGGGACAGGGGTCGCGCGAGCAGTACTTC. Translated, it gives CASNPGQGSREQYF. The chain combines TRBV2 with TRBJ2-7, with 10 bases matching TRBD1. Germline CDR1 is SNHLY and CDR2 is FYNNEI. Trimming at V came to 7 bases and at J to 6 bases, leaving 9 bases not matched to a gene. The CDR3 covers 14 residues.

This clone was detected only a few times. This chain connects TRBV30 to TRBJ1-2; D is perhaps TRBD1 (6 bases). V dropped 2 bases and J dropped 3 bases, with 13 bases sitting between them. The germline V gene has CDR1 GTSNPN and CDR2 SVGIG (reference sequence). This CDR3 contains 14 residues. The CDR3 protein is CAWSTGRMDYGYTF. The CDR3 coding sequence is TGTGCCTGGAGTACAGGGCGAATGGACTATGGCTACACCTTC.

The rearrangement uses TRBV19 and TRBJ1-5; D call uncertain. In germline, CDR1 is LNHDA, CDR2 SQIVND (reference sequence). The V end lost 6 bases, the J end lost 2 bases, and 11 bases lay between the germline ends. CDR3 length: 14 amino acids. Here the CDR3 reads CASRPGFGNQPQHF. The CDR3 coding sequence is TGTGCCAGTAGGCCGGGGTTCGGCAATCAGCCCCAGCATTTT. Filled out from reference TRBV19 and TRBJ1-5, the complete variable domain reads DGGITQSPKYLFRKEGQNVTLSCEQNLNHDAMYWYRQDPGQGLRLIYYSQIVNDFQKGDIAEGYSVSREKKESFPLTVTSAQKNPTAFYLCASRPGFGNQPQHFGDGTRLSIL.

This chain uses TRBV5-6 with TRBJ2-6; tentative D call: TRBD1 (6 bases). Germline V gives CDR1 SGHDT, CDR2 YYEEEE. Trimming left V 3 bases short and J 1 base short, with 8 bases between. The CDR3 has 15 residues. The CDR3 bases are TGTGCCAGCAGCTACAGGGTATCTGGGGCCAACGTCCTGACTTTC. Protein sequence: CASSYRVSGANVLTF.

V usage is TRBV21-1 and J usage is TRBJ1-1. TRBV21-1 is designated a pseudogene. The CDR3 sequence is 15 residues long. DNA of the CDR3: TGTGCCAGCAGCAAACCTTTCCGGGAGGGGACTGAAGCTTTCTTT. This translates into CASSKPFREGTEAFF.

For the CDR3, the DNA is TGCGCCAGCAGCCAAGATTCCCTAGAGACAGGGGCCAACTATGGCTACACCTTC. It specifies CASSQDSLETGANYGYTF. The chain links TRBV4-3 to TRBJ1-2; 8 bases map to TRBD1. Germline lookup yields CDR1 LGHNA and CDR2 YSLEER. Trimming cost V 0 bases and J 2 bases; bases outside gene matches: 11. The CDR3 contains 18 residues.

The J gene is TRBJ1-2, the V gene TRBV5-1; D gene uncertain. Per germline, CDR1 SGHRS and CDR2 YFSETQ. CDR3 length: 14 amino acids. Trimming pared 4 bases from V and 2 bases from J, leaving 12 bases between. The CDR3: CASSDPRENYGYTF. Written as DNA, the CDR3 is TGCGCCAGCAGCGACCCCCGGGAGAACTATGGCTACACCTTC.

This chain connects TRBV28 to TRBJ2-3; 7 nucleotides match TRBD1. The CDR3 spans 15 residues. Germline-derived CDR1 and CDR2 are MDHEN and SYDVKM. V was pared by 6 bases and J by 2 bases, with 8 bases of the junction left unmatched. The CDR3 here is CASRMTGLSTDTQYF. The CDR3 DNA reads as TGTGCCAGCAGGATGACAGGGTTATCCACAGATACGCAGTATTTT.

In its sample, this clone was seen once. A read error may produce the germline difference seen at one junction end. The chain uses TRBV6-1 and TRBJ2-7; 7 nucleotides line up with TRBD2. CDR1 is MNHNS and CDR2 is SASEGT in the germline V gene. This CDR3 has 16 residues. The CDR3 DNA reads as TGTGCCAGCAGTCAAGCGAGTGGGGGAGGGTCCTACGAGCAGTACTTC. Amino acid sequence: CASSQASGGGSYEQYF.

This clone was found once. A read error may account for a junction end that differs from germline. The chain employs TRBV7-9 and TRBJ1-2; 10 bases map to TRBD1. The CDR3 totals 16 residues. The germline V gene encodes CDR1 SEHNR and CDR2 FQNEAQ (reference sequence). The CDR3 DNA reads TGTTCCAGCAGCTCGCAGACAGGGGGCAAGTGGAATGGCTACACCTTC. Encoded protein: CSSSSQTGGKWNGYTF.

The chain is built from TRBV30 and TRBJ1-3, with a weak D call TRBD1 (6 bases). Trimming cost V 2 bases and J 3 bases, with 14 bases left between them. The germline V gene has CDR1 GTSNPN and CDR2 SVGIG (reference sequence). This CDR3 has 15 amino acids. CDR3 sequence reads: CAWSIYTGFGNTIYF. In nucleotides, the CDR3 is TGTGCCTGGAGTATCTACACAGGGTTTGGAAACACCATATATTTT.

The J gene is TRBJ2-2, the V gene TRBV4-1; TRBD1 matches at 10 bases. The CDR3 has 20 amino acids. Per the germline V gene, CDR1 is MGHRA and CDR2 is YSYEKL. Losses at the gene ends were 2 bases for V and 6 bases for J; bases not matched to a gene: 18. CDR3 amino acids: CASSQWAVVSRDRGSGELFF. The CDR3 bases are TGCGCCAGCAGCCAATGGGCGGTAGTGAGTAGGGACAGGGGATCCGGGGAGCTGTTTTTT.

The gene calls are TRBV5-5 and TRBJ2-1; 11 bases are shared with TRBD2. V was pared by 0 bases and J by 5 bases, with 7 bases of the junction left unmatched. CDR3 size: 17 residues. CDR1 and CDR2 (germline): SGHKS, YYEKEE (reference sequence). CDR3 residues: CASSLAPTSGNHNEQFF. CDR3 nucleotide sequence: TGTGCCAGCAGCTTGGCCCCGACTAGCGGGAACCACAATGAGCAGTTCTTC.

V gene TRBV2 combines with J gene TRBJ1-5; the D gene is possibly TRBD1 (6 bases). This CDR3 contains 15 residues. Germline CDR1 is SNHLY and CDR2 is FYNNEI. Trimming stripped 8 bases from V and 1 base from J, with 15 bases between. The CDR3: CASRRQDGSNQPQHF. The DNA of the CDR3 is TGTGCCAGCCGAAGACAGGACGGAAGCAATCAGCCCCAGCATTTT.

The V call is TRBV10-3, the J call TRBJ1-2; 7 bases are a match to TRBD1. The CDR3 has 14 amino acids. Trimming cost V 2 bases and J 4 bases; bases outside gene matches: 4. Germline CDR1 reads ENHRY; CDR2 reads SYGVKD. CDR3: CAISEPPGGYGYTF. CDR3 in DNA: TGTGCCATCAGTGAGCCGCCAGGGGGCTATGGCTACACCTTC.

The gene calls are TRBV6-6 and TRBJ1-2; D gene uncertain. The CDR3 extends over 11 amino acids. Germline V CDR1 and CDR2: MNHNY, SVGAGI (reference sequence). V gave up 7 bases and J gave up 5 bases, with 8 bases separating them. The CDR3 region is CASTPGYGYTF. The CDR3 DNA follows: TGTGCCAGCACCCCGGGGTATGGCTACACCTTC.

For the CDR3, the DNA is TGTGCCAGCAGCTTAAGGGAGAGCTCTGGAAACACCATATATTTT. Protein sequence: CASSLRESSGNTIYF. The V call is TRBV27, the J call TRBJ1-3; D gene ambiguous. Germline-derived CDR1 and CDR2 are MNHEY and SMNVEV (reference sequence). The germline V and J ends were trimmed by 6 bases and 0 bases, with 12 bases remaining between them. CDR3 size: 15 residues.

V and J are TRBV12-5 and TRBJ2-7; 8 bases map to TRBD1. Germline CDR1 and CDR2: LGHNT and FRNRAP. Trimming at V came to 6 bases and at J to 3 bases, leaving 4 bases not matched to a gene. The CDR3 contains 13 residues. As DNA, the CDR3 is TGTGCTAGTGGAAGAGACAGGGGCTACGAGCAGTACTTC. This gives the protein CASGRDRGYEQYF.

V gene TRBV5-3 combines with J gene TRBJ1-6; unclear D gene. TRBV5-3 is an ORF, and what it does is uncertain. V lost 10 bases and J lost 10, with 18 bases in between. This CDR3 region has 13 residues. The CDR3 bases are TGTGCCGGAGGGCGGTCAGGACTCTCACCCCTCCACTTT. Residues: CAGGRSGLSPLHF.

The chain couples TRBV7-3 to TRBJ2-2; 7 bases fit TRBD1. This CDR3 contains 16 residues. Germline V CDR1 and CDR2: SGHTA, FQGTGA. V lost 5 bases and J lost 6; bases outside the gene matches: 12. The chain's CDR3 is CASSQGAGTVAGELFF. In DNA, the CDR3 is TGTGCCAGCAGCCAGGGTGCCGGGACAGTGGCCGGGGAGCTGTTTTTT.